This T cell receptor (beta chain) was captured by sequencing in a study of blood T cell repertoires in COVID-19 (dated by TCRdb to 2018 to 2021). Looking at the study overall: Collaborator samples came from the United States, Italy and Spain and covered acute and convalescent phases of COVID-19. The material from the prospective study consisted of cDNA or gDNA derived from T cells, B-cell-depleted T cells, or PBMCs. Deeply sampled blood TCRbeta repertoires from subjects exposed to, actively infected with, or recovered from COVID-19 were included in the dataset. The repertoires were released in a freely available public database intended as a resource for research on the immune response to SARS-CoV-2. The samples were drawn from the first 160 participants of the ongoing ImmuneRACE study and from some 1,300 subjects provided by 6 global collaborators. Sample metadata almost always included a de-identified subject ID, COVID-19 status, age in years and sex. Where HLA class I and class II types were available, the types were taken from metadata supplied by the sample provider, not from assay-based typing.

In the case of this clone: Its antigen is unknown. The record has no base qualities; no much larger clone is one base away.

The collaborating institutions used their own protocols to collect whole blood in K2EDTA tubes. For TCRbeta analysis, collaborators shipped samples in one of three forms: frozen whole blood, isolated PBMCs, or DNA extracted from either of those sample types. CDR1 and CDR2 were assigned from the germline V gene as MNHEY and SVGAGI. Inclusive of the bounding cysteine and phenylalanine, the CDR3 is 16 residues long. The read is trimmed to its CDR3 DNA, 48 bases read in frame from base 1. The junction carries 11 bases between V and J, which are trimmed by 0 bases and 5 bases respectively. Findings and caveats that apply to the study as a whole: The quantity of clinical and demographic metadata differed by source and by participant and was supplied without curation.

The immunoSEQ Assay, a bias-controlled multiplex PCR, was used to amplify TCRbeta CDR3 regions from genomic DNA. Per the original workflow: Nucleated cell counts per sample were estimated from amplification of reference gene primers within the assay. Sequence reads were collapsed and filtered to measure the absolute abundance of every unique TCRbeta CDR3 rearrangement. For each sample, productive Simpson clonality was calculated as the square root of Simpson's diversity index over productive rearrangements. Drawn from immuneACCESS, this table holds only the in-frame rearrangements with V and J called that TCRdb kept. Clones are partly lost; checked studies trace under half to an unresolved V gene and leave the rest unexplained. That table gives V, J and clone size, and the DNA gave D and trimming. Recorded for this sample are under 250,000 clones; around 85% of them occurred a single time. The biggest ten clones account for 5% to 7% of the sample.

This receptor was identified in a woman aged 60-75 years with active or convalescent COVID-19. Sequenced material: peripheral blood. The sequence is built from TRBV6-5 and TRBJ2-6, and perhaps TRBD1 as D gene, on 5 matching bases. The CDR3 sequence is CASSYSSTVWANVLTF. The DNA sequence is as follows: TGTGCCAGCAGTTACTCATCGACAGTCTGGGCCAACGTCCTGACTTTC.